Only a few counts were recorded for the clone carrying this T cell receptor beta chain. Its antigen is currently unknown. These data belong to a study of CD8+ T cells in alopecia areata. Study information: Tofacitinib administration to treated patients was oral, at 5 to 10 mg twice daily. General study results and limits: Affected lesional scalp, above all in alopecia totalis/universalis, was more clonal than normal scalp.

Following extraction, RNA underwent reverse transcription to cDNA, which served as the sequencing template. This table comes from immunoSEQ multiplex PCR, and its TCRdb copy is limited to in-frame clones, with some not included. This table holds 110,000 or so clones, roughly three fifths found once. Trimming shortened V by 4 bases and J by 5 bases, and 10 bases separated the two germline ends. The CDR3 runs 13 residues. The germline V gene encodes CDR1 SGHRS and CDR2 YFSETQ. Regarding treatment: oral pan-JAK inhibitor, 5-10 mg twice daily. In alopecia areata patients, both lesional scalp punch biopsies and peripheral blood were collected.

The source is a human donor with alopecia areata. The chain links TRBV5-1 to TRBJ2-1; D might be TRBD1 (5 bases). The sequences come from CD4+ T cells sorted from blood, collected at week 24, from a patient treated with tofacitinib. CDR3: CASSLDTHNEQFF. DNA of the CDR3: TGCGCCAGCAGCCTGGACACCCACAATGAGCAGTTCTTC.